The 21 T cell receptor beta chains below all came from one sample that was sequenced in a study of blood T cell repertoires in COVID-19. TCRdb's copy holds only in-frame clones and misses some; the assay was immunoSEQ multiplex PCR. The sample holds under 60,000 clones, roughly 84% seen once. The sample was peripheral blood. These receptors all come from a man aged 25 to 45 with COVID-19, enrolled during active disease.

The rearrangement uses TRBV9 and TRBJ1-1; a possible D gene is TRBD1 (6 bases). V was pared by 2 bases and J by 3 bases, with 14 bases between. CDR3 length equals 15 residues. Germline V gives CDR1 SGDLS, CDR2 YYNGEE. CDR3 protein: CASSVLRAGDTEAFF. CDR3 sequence (DNA): TGTGCCAGCAGCGTTTTACGGGCAGGGGACACTGAAGCTTTCTTT.

V gene TRBV12-3 or TRBV12-4 combines with J gene TRBJ1-1; a weak D match, TRBD1 (6 bases). CDR3 length: 12 amino acids. V lost 10 bases, J lost 8 bases, and 17 bases lay in between. The CDR3 DNA reads as TGTGCCACCCGAGGGGGAGGGCCGGAAGCTTTCTTT. Protein: CATRGGGPEAFF.

The V gene is TRBV5-1, the J gene TRBJ1-1, with unresolved D. CDR1 and CDR2 (germline): SGHRS, YFSETQ. This CDR3 region has 12 residues. Trimming removed 5 bases from V and 1 base from J, with 6 bases in between. The CDR3 DNA reads as TGCGCCAGCAGGGAGGGGAACACTGAAGCTTTCTTT. Its protein is CASREGNTEAFF.

This chain links TRBV19 with TRBJ1-4; a possible D gene is TRBD1 (5 bases). The germline CDR1 and CDR2 sequences are LNHDA and SQIVND (reference sequence). The V and J ends lost 4 bases and 8 bases respectively, with 17 bases between them. The CDR3 totals 15 residues. CDR3 DNA: TGTGCCAGTAGTAGGCGATCAGGGACTTCCGAAAAACTGTTTTTT. Translation: CASSRRSGTSEKLFF. The full variable domain, completed using reference TRBV19 and TRBJ1-4, is DGGITQSPKYLFRKEGQNVTLSCEQNLNHDAMYWYRQDPGQGLRLIYYSQIVNDFQKGDIAEGYSVSREKKESFPLTVTSAQKNPTAFYLCASSRRSGTSEKLFFGSGTQLSVL.

The rearrangement joins TRBV7-8 to TRBJ2-5, with 9 bases lining up with TRBD2. CDR1 is SGHVS and CDR2 is FQNEAQ in the germline V gene. The CDR3 spans 14 residues. V gave up 5 bases and J gave up 3 bases; unmatched junction bases: 4. Written as DNA, the CDR3 is TGTGCCAGCAGCGAGACTAGCGGAAAAGAGACCCAGTACTTC. Amino acids: CASSETSGKETQYF.

Sample share makes this clone medium-sized. The chain couples TRBV20-1 to TRBJ2-7; unclear D gene. This CDR3 is built from 11 residues. The V end was cut by 5 bases, the J end by 3 bases, with 8 bases between. Germline CDR1 and CDR2: DFQATT and SNEGSKA (reference sequence). The CDR3 DNA follows: TGCAGTGCTCCTGGCCACTACGAGCAGTACTTC. Its protein product is CSAPGHYEQYF.

This chain connects TRBV6-5 to TRBJ1-5; D is ambiguous. The V and J ends lost 4 bases and 5 bases respectively, with 9 bases between them. Germline V lookup: CDR1 MNHEY, CDR2 SVGAGI. The CDR3 totals 13 residues. The CDR3 sequence: CASSSTSDQPQHF. CDR3 DNA sequence: TGTGCCAGCAGTTCGACATCGGATCAGCCCCAGCATTTT.

This chain joins TRBV2 and TRBJ2-6; 9 nucleotides match TRBD1. Losses at the gene ends were 8 bases for V and 1 base for J; bases not matched to a gene: 3. This CDR3 region has 15 residues. The germline gives CDR1 SNHLY, CDR2 FYNNEI. CDR3 in DNA: TGTGCCAGCCGGGACAGGGTTTCTGGGGCCAACGTCCTGACTTTC. Translating gives CASRDRVSGANVLTF.

This clone was seen just once. The chain is built from TRBV19 and TRBJ1-6; 7 positions agree with TRBD1. CDR1 and CDR2 from the germline V gene are LNHDA and SQIVND (reference sequence). The CDR3 is 16 residues long. V was clipped by 8 bases and J by 0 bases; unmatched bases: 7. The CDR3 nucleotides read TGTGCCAGTGGAATGGACAGGAGCTCCTATAATTCACCCCTCCACTTT. Its protein is CASGMDRSSYNSPLHF.

The V call is TRBV5-4, the J call TRBJ1-4; TRBD1 matches at 9 bases. J gave up 3 bases and V 4 bases, and 4 bases lay outside the gene matches. Germline V gene lookup returns CDR1 SGHNT and CDR2 YYREEE (reference sequence). The CDR3 sequence is 15 residues long. CDR3: CASSARTGANEKLFF. CDR3 nucleotide sequence: TGTGCCAGCAGCGCAAGGACAGGGGCTAATGAAAAACTGTTTTTT.

The gene calls are TRBV5-1 and TRBJ2-2; tentatively, D is TRBD1 (7 bases). Trimming took off 9 bases at V and 4 bases at J, with 22 bases between the two ends. Germline values: CDR1 SGHRS, CDR2 YFSETQ. The CDR3 sequence is 16 residues long. The CDR3 is CATTSGGGLGTGELFF. The CDR3 DNA sequence: TGCGCCACCACGAGTGGAGGGGGCTTGGGCACCGGGGAGCTGTTTTTT.

This clone was counted a single time. CDR3 loop: CASSGTQTEAFF. In nucleotides, the CDR3 is TGTGCCAGCAGCGGAACTCAAACTGAAGCTTTCTTT. The rearrangement links TRBV9 to TRBJ1-1, with unresolved D. V lost 3 bases and J 5 bases, leaving 8 bases between the germline ends. This CDR3 contains 12 residues. Germline loops: CDR1 SGDLS, CDR2 YYNGEE.

This sequence joins TRBV18 and TRBJ1-5; the D gene is possibly TRBD1 (6 bases). This CDR3 is built from 14 residues. The germline gives CDR1 KGHSH, CDR2 LQKENI. The V and J ends lost 6 bases and 3 bases respectively, with 12 bases between them. CDR3 nucleotides: TGTGCCAGCTCCCCCGGGACATCCAATCAGCCCCAGCATTTT. Its protein product is CASSPGTSNQPQHF.

This rearrangement joins TRBV27 to TRBJ2-1; no reliable D call. Germline V CDR1 and CDR2: MNHEY, SMNVEV (reference sequence). Trimming removed 3 bases at V and 0 bases at J, with 12 bases between. CDR3 size: 16 residues. CDR3 loop: CASSFAAVSSYNEQFF. CDR3 DNA sequence: TGTGCCAGCAGTTTCGCGGCGGTTAGCTCCTACAATGAGCAGTTCTTC.

The J gene is TRBJ2-3, the V gene TRBV7-2, with D possibly TRBD2 on 5 matching bases. The V gene lost 5 bases and the J gene lost 4 bases, with 10 bases spanning the gap. The CDR3 runs to 13 residues. The germline CDR1 and CDR2 sequences are SGHTA and FQGNSA. CDR3 loop: CASSPRTADTQYF. CDR3 coding DNA: TGTGCCAGCAGCCCTAGGACTGCAGATACGCAGTATTTT. Full variable domain (missing parts from reference TRBV7-2 and TRBJ2-3): GAGVSQSPSNKVTEKGKDVELRCDPISGHTALYWYRQSLGQGLEFLIYFQGNSAPDKSGLPSDRFSAERTGGSVSTLTIQRTQQEDSAVYLCASSPRTADTQYFGPGTRLTVL.

The chain couples TRBV29-1 to TRBJ2-1; TRBD1 aligns across 10 bases. Looked up from germline, CDR1 is SQVTM and CDR2 is ANQGSEA. After removal of 4 bases from V and 6 bases from J, the junction contained 6 bases not matched to a gene. CDR3 length equals 14 residues. CDR3 DNA: TGCAGCGTTGCCAGACAGGGGGCCGGCAATGAGCAGTTCTTC. This codes for CSVARQGAGNEQFF.

The genes are TRBV7-2 and TRBJ1-5; D is perhaps TRBD1 (6 bases). CDR3 size: 13 residues. Germline V gene lookup returns CDR1 SGHTA and CDR2 FQGNSA. V was pared by 5 bases and J by 9 bases, with 14 bases between. CDR3 protein: CASSPRGGLPQHF. For the CDR3, the DNA is TGTGCCAGCAGCCCGAGGGGGGGACTGCCCCAGCATTTT.

The chain links TRBV10-3 to TRBJ2-2; no definite D call. The germline V gene has CDR1 ENHRY and CDR2 SYGVKD. The CDR3 length is 14 residues. Trimming left V 4 bases short and J 7 bases short, with 13 bases between. The DNA of the CDR3 is TGTGCCATCAGTGGAGAACCTAATGGCGGGGAGCTGTTTTTT. Its protein product is CAISGEPNGGELFF.

The gene calls are TRBV7-2 and TRBJ2-3; no reliable D call. Trimming shortened V by 2 bases and J by 2 bases, and 8 bases separated the two germline ends. The germline CDR1 and CDR2 sequences are SGHTA and FQGNSA. This CDR3 is 14 amino acids long. The CDR3 coding sequence is TGTGCCAGCAGCTTATCGCGGATCACAGATACGCAGTATTTT. This encodes CASSLSRITDTQYF.

The V gene is TRBV18, the J gene TRBJ1-5; TRBD1 might be the D (6 bases). Deletions cut 6 bases from V and 1 base from J, with 13 bases between. This CDR3 has 15 residues. Germline-derived CDR1 and CDR2 are KGHSH and LQKENI. CDR3 DNA sequence: TGTGCCAGCTCCTCTCAGGGGCAGAGCAATCAGCCCCAGCATTTT. Translating gives CASSSQGQSNQPQHF. The variable domain in full, completed from reference TRBV18 and TRBJ1-5, reads NAGVMQNPRHLVRRRGQEARLRCSPMKGHSHVYWYRQLPEEGLKFMVYLQKENIIDESGMPKERFSAEFPKEGPSILRIQQVVRGDSAAYFCASSSQGQSNQPQHFGDGTRLSIL.

The chain has TRBV6-2 or TRBV6-3 and TRBJ2-4; D is perhaps TRBD2 (5 bases). The CDR3 length is 18 residues. The V gene's germline CDR1 is MNHEY and CDR2 SVGEGT. V lost 5 bases and J lost 0, with 20 bases in between. For the CDR3, the DNA is TGTGCCAGCAGTCCATTTTACTCACGGGGATTAGCCAAAAACATTCAGTACTTC. It codes for CASSPFYSRGLAKNIQYF.